Listed below are T cell receptor beta chains from one sample, sequenced in a study of T cells after yellow fever vaccination. TCRdb re-called the 5' RACE reads through MiXCR, storing one row per CDR3 protein. The profile shows around 350,000 distinct CDR3 sequences, 11% of them singletons. Sequencing used PBMCs, obtained on the day of the first yellow fever vaccination. The receptors come from a young man who received the YFV17D yellow fever vaccine. Both conserved end residues are part of each CDR3. The D gene is left open where the match is weak. The size entry is marked missing in some rows and otherwise reads once, few, many or a size class.

v_gene,d_gene,j_gene,abundance,CDR3aa,CDR3nt
TRBV23-1,NA,TRBJ2-1,NA,CASSLLPFF,TGCGCCAGCAGTCTACTGCCGTTCTTC
TRBV20-1,NA,TRBJ1-2,NA,CSARPGPTYGYTF,TGCAGTGCTAGGCCTGGACCGACCTATGGCTACACCTTC
TRBV5-1,TRBD2,TRBJ2-2,NA,CASSLETSGVIGELFF,TGCGCCAGCAGCTTGGAGACTAGCGGGGTTATCGGGGAGCTGTTTTTT
TRBV28,NA,TRBJ2-3,NA,CASSSQEGGKDTQYF,TGTGCCAGCAGTTCCCAAGAGGGCGGGAAAGATACGCAGTATTTT
TRBV12-3/TRBV12-4,NA,TRBJ2-1,many,CASSLFYEQFF,TGTGCCAGCAGTTTATTTTATGAGCAGTTCTTC
TRBV14,NA,TRBJ2-2,few,CASSQELPPGELFF,TGTGCCAGCAGCCAAGAACTTCCACCCGGGGAGCTGTTTTTT
TRBV5-1,NA,TRBJ1-6,many,CASSGNGARNSPLHF,TGCGCCAGCAGCGGGAACGGGGCTCGGAATTCACCCCTCCACTTT
TRBV20-1,NA,TRBJ1-4,NA,CSAKPGGRDEKLFF,TGCAGTGCCAAGCCCGGGGGGCGCGATGAAAAACTGTTTTTT
TRBV7-2,TRBD1,TRBJ1-4,few,CASSQDRAPGGLFF,TGTGCCAGCAGCCAAGACAGGGCTCCAGGGGGACTGTTTTTT
TRBV4-2,TRBD1,TRBJ1-2,NA,CASSQEPGQGMYGYTF,TGTGCCAGCAGCCAAGAACCGGGACAGGGGATGTATGGCTACACCTTC
TRBV4-3,NA,TRBJ1-1,NA,CASSQASVNTEAFF,TGCGCCAGCAGCCAAGCGAGTGTTAACACTGAAGCTTTCTTT
TRBV25-1,TRBD2,TRBJ2-5,NA,CASSEGGTSGGAGETQYF,TGTGCCAGCAGTGAAGGTGGGACTAGCGGGGGGGCTGGAGAGACCCAGTACTTC
TRBV30,NA,TRBJ1-3,NA,CAWSVLKTIYF,TGTGCCTGGAGTGTACTAAAAACCATATATTTT
TRBV7-2,TRBD2,TRBJ2-7,few,CASSRGGEYEQYF,TGTGCCAGCAGCCGGGGGGGCGAATACGAGCAGTACTTC
TRBV12-3/TRBV12-4,TRBD1,TRBJ1-2,NA,CASSLRGNRGSSYGYTF,TGTGCCAGCAGTTTACGTGGCAACAGGGGATCGAGCTATGGCTACACCTTC
TRBV29-1,NA,TRBJ1-4,many,CSARSQVKEGKLFF,TGCAGCGCTCGGTCACAGGTCAAAGAAGGAAAACTGTTTTTT
TRBV4-2,TRBD2,TRBJ2-4,NA,CASSQDFSALGGNIQYF,TGTGCCAGCAGCCAAGACTTCTCCGCGTTGGGAGGGAACATTCAGTACTTC
TRBV6-5,NA,TRBJ1-3,NA,CASSSRTAAFSGNTIYF,TGTGCCAGCAGTTCACGAACGGCGGCGTTCTCTGGAAACACCATATATTTT
TRBV29-1,NA,TRBJ2-5,few,CSVAGVKGETQYF,TGCAGCGTTGCAGGGGTCAAAGGGGAGACCCAGTACTTC
TRBV5-1,NA,TRBJ1-1,NA,CASGLGIWDTEAFF,TGCGCCAGCGGCCTGGGGATATGGGACACTGAAGCTTTCTTT
TRBV5-1,NA,TRBJ1-3,NA,CASSLNPLGSGNTIYF,TGCGCCAGCAGCCTAAACCCTTTGGGCTCTGGAAACACCATATATTTT
TRBV5-1,NA,TRBJ2-3,few,CASHRDASTDTQYF,TGCGCCAGCCACCGGGACGCTAGCACAGATACGCAGTATTTT
TRBV5-1,TRBD1,TRBJ2-5,NA,CASSGQGDGETQYF,TGCGCCAGCAGCGGACAGGGGGATGGGGAGACCCAGTACTTC
TRBV5-1,TRBD1,TRBJ2-5,many,CASSLGDRDQETQYF,TGCGCCAGCAGCTTGGGGGACAGGGACCAAGAGACCCAGTACTTC
TRBV27,NA,TRBJ2-1,NA,CASSLRVGLNLYNEQFF,TGTGCCAGCAGTTTAAGGGTCGGACTCAACCTCTACAATGAGCAGTTCTTC